This TCR beta chain was observed in a study of T cell repertoires in MIS-A myocarditis. There are 14 residues in the CDR3. V shed 3 bases and J shed 7 bases, with 10 bases lying between them. Germline lookup yields CDR1 KGHSH and CDR2 LQKENI. The table came from immunoSEQ multiplex PCR; TCRdb's copy has only in-frame clones and leaves some out. The sample yields 9,500 to 12,000 clones, roughly 90% seen once. This clone was recorded once. The source material was thoracic lymph node tissue obtained at autopsy. This chain connects TRBV18 to TRBJ1-6, with TRBD1 as a possible D gene (5 bases). The TCR sequence derives from a man in his late teens or twenties with fulminant myocarditis from multisystem inflammatory syndrome in adults (MIS-A) after COVID-19. As DNA, the CDR3 is TGTGCCAGCTCACCGGGACGGCAAAATTCACCCCTCCACTTT. Protein sequence: CASSPGRQNSPLHF. Full variable domain (remainder filled in from reference TRBV18 and TRBJ1-6): NAGVMQNPRHLVRRRGQEARLRCSPMKGHSHVYWYRQLPEEGLKFMVYLQKENIIDESGMPKERFSAEFPKEGPSILRIQQVVRGDSAAYFCASSPGRQNSPLHFGNGTRLTVT.